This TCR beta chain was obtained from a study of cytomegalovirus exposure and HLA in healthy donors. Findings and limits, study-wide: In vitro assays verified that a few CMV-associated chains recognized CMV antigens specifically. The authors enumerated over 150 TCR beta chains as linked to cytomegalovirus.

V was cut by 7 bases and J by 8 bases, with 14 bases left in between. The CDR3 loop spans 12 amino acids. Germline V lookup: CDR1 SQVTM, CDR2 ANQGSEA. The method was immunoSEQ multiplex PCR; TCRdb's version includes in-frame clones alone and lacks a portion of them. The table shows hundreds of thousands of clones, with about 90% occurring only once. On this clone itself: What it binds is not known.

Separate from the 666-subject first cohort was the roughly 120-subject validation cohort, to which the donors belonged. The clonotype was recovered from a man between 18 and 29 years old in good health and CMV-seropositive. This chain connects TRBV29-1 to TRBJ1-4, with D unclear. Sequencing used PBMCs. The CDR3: CSAPGPDEKLFF. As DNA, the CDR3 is TGCAGCGCTCCCGGACCCGACGAAAAACTGTTTTTT.